Below, 3 T cell receptor beta chains from the same sample are listed, as sequenced in a study of shared clonotypes between healthy human individuals. Sequenced by immunoSEQ multiplex PCR; TCRdb stores in-frame clones only, minus some. This table holds hundreds of thousands of clones, around 96% found once. The naive CD8 population came from CD45RO-negative cells selected for CCR7, without terminally differentiated effector memory CD45RA+ cells. The sequencing input was naive CD8+ T cells sorted from blood. The receptors come from a woman aged 25-40 years in good health.

This CDR3 reads CASTLSPGTSVYEQYF. For the CDR3, the DNA is TGTGCCAGCACCTTAAGCCCCGGGACTAGCGTCTACGAGCAGTACTTC. The rearrangement links TRBV27 to TRBJ2-7; 10 positions match TRBD2. The CDR3 is made up of 16 amino acids. Trimming removed 7 bases from V and 3 bases from J; junction bases left unmatched: 12. Germline V gene data show CDR1 as MNHEY and CDR2 as SMNVEV (reference sequence).

This clone was recorded once. The chain joins TRBV25-1 to TRBJ2-1; 8 nucleotides line up with TRBD2. Germline loops: CDR1 MGHDK, CDR2 SYGVNS. Unmatched junction bases numbered 14, after V lost 6 bases and J lost 4 bases. The length of the CDR3 is 17 residues. The DNA for the CDR3 is TGTGCCAGCAGCCCGAAGTGGGGGCGGGAGGCGTACAATGAGCAGTTCTTC. It codes for CASSPKWGREAYNEQFF. The whole variable domain, filled in from reference TRBV25-1 and TRBJ2-1, reads EADIYQTPRYLVIGTGKKITLECSQTMGHDKMYWYQQDPGMELHLIHYSYGVNSTEKGDLSSESTVSRIRTEHFPLTLESARPSHTSQYLCASSPKWGREAYNEQFFGPGTRLTVL.

This clone showed up just once. V usage is TRBV7-2 and J usage is TRBJ2-2, with D possibly being TRBD1 (5 bases). The CDR3 is made up of 16 amino acids. Germline CDR1 and CDR2: SGHTA and FQGNSA. Trimming cost V 1 base and J 6 bases, with 15 bases left between them. The CDR3 protein is CASSLGGPLWAGELFF. The CDR3 DNA follows: TGTGCCAGCAGCTTAGGGGGCCCCCTTTGGGCCGGGGAGCTGTTTTTT.